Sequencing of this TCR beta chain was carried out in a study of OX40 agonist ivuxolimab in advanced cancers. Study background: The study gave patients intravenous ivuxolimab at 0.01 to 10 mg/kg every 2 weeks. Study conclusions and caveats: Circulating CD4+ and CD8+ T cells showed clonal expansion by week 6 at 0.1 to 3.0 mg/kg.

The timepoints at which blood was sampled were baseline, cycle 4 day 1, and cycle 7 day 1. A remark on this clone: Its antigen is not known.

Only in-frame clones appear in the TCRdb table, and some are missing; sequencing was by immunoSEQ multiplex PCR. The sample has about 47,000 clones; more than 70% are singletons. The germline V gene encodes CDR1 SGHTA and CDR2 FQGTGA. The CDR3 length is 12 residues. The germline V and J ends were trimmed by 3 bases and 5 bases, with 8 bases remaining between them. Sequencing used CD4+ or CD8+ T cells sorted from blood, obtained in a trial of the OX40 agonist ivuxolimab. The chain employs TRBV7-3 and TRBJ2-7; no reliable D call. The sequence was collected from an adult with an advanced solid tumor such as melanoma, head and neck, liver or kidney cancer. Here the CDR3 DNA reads TGTGCCAGCAGCTTGCCTGGGAACGAGCAGTACTTC. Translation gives CASSLPGNEQYF.